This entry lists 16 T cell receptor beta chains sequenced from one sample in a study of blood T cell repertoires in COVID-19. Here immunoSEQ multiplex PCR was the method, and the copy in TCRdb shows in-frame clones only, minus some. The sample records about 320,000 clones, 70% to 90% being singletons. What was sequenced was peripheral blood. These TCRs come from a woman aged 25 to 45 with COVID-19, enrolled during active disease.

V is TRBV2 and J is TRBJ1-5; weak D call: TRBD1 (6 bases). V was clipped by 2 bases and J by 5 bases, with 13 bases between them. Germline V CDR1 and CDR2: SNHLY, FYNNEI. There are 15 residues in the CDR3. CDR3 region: CASSELRGAYQPQHF. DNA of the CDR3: TGTGCCAGCAGTGAATTACGGGGGGCCTATCAGCCCCAGCATTTT.

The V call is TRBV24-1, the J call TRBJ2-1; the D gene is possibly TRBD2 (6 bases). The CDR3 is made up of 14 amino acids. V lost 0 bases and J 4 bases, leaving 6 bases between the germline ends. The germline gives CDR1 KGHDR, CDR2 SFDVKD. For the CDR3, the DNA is TGTGCCACCAGTGATTTGGGGGGGTACAATGAGCAGTTCTTC. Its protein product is CATSDLGGYNEQFF.

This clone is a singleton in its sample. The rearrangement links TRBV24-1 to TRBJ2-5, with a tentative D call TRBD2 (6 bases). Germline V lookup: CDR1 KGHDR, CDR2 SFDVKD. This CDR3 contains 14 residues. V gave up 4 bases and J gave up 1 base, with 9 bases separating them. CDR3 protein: CATSDGGLQETQYF. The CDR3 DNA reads TGTGCCACCAGTGACGGGGGTCTCCAAGAGACCCAGTACTTC.

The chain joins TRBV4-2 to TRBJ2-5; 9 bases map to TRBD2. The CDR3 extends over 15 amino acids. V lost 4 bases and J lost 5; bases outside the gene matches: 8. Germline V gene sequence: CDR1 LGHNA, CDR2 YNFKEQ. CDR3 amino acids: CASSPTAGGRETQYF. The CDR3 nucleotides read TGTGCCAGCAGCCCAACAGCGGGGGGCCGGGAGACCCAGTACTTC.

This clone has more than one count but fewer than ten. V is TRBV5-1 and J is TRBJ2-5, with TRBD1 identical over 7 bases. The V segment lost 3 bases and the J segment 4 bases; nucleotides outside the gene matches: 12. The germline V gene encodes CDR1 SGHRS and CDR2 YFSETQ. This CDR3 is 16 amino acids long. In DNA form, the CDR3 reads TGCGCCAGCAGCTCGACAGGGTTTTTAGGGGGAGAGACCCAGTACTTC. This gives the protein CASSSTGFLGGETQYF. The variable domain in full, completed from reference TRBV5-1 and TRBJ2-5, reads KAGVTQTPRYLIKTRGQQVTLSCSPISGHRSVSWYQQTPGQGLQFLFEYFSETQRNKGNFPGRFSGRQFSNSRSEMNVSTLELGDSALYLCASSSTGFLGGETQYFGPGTRLLVL.

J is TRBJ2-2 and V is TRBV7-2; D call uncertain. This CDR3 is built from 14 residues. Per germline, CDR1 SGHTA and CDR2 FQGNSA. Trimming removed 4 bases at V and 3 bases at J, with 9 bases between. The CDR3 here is CASSSSRYTGELFF. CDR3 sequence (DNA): TGTGCCAGCAGCTCCTCTAGGTACACCGGGGAGCTGTTTTTT.

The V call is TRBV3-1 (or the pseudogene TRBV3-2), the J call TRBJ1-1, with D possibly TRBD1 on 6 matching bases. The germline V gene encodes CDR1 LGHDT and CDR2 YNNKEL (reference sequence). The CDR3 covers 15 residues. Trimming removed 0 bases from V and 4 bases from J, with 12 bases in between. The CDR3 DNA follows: TGTGCCAGCAGCCAAGAGGACAGCTATGCCACTGAAGCTTTCTTT. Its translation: CASSQEDSYATEAFF.

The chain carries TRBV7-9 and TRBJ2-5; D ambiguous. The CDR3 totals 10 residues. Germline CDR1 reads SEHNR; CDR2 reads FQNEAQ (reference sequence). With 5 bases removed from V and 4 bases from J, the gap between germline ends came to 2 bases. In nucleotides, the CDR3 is TGTGCCAGCAGCCTAGAGACCCAGTACTTC. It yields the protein CASSLETQYF.

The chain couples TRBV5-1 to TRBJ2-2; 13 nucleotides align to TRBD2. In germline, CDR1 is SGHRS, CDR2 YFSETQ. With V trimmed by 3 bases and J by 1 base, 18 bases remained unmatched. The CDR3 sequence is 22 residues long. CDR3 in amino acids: CASSSWAVLPRLAGGNTGELFF. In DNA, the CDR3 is TGCGCCAGCAGCTCGTGGGCCGTCCTTCCTAGACTAGCGGGGGGGAACACCGGGGAGCTGTTTTTT.

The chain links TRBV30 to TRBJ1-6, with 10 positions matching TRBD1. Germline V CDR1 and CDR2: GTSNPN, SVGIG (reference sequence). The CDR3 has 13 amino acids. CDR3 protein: CATGGQNNSPLHF. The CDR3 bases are TGTGCGACAGGGGGCCAAAATAATTCACCCCTCCACTTT.

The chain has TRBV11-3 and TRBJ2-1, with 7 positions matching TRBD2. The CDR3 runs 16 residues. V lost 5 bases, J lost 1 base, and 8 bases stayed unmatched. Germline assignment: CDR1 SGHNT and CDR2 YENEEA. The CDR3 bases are TGTGCCAGCAGCCAGGCGGCTAGCGGTTCCTACAATGAGCAGTTCTTC. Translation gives CASSQAASGSYNEQFF.

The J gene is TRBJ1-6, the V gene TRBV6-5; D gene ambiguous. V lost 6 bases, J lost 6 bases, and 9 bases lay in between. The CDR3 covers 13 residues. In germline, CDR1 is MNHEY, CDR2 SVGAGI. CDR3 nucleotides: TGTGCCAGCAGGAGGGCTCCTAATTCACCCCTCCACTTT. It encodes CASRRAPNSPLHF.

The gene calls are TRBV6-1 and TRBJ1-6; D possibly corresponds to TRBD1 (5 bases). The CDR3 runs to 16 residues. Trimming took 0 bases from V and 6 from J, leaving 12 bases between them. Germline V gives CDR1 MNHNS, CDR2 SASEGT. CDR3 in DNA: TGTGCCAGCAGTGAAGCGGCCGGGGGTGTTAATTCACCCCTCCACTTT. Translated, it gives CASSEAAGGVNSPLHF.

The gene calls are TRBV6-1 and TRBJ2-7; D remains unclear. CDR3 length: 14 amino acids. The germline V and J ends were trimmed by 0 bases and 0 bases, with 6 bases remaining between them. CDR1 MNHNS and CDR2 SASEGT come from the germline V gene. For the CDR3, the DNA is TGTGCCAGCAGTGAAGCGTTCGGCTCCTACGAGCAGTACTTC. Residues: CASSEAFGSYEQYF.

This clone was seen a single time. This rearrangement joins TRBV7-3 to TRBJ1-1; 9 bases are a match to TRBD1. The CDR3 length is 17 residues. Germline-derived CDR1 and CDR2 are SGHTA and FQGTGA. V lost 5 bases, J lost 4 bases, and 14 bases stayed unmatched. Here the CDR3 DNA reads TGTGCCAGCAGCCCCCGTTCGGGGACAGGGTCGGGCACTGAAGCTTTCTTT. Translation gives CASSPRSGTGSGTEAFF.

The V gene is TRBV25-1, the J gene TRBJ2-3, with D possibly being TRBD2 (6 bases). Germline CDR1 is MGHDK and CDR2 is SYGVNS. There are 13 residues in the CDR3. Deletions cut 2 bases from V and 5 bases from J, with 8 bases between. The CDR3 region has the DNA TGTGCCAGCAGTGAACTCGGGGGAGATACGCAGTATTTT. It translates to CASSELGGDTQYF.